This TCR beta chain was captured by sequencing in a study of CXCR3 chemokines and chemotherapy response in bladder cancer. MiXCR, applied by TCRdb to the PCR reads, yields one record per CDR3 protein. The sample contains about 3,500 distinct CDR3 sequences, roughly a quarter of which appear only once. This CDR3 comprises 13 residues. Trimming at V came to 7 bases and at J to 6 bases, leaving 3 bases not matched to a gene. Germline V CDR1 and CDR2: MNHEY, SVGEGT. This specimen was taken from a patient whose treatment included neoadjuvant chemotherapy. The clonotype was recovered from a human donor with bladder cancer that did not respond to neoadjuvant chemotherapy. The V gene is TRBV6-2 or TRBV6-3, the J gene TRBJ2-3; 11 nucleotides match TRBD2. The CDR3 nucleotides are TGTGCCAGCACCCCTAGCGGGGGGGATACGCAGTATTTT. Amino acid sequence: CASTPSGGDTQYF.